This T cell receptor beta chain was sequenced in a study of shared clonotypes between healthy human individuals. Germline CDR1 is MNHNS and CDR2 is SASEGT. The V end was cut by 3 bases, the J end by 5 bases, with 13 bases between. The CDR3 spans 15 residues. Donors had no recently reported acute infections or vaccinations and were HIV-negative. Negatively enriched CD4+ T cells were divided by CD45RA into naive and memory. TCRdb's table, derived via immunoSEQ multiplex PCR, lists solely in-frame clones and lacks some. The sample shows 850,000 to 1,200,000 clones, around four fifths of them seen only once. As for this clone: What it binds is not known.

General study findings and limits: Shared across several donors were about 4.6% of the naive CD4 clonotypes. Generation of non-shared clonotypes was less probable than generation of clonotypes shared by all four donors.

The specimen sequenced was memory CD4+ T cells sorted from blood. Subset in this sample: CD45RA-negative fraction. This sequence originates from a man aged 18 to 30 in good health. The V gene is TRBV6-1, the J gene TRBJ1-4; the D gene is possibly TRBD1 (5 bases). CDR3 in amino acids: CASSDRDQGNEKLFF. DNA of the CDR3: TGTGCCAGCAGTGACCGGGACCAGGGAAATGAAAAACTGTTTTTT.